These 17 T cell receptor beta chains originate from one sample sequenced in a study of neoadjuvant anti-PD-1 for oral cavity cancer (dated by TCRdb to about 2021). Libraries were prepared through the immunoSEQ multiplex PCR assay. TCRdb carries this immuneACCESS record with in-frame sequences only. Its versions omit some clonotypes, under half of them owing to an unresolved V gene in the studies checked, with the rest unexplained. This sample is represented by approximately 72,000 clones; about 86% of them were singletons. Jointly, the top ten make up roughly 3.4% of the sample. According to the study, the label for this sample's time point signals: before neoadjuvant nivolumab. The sequencing here drew on PBMCs, taken before nivolumab (anti-PD-1) treatment. The receptors originated from a person aged 35-80 years with oral cavity squamous cell carcinoma.

This clone was detected a few times. The CDR3 reads CASSLGPLSYEQYF. The CDR3 region has the DNA TGTGCCAGCAGCCTCGGGCCCTTGTCCTACGAGCAGTACTTC. The genes are TRBV7-2 and TRBJ2-7, with D unclear. This CDR3 has 14 amino acids. CDR1 and CDR2 from the germline V gene are SGHTA and FQGNSA. Trimming left V 5 bases short and J 1 base short, with 12 bases between. Together with reference TRBV7-2 and TRBJ2-7, the CDR3 gives the full variable domain: GAGVSQSPSNKVTEKGKDVELRCDPISGHTALYWYRQSLGQGLEFLIYFQGNSAPDKSGLPSDRFSAERTGGSVSTLTIQRTQQEDSAVYLCASSLGPLSYEQYFGPGTRLTVT.

At least ten counts were recorded for this clone. The rearrangement links TRBV11-3 to TRBJ2-7, with D maybe TRBD2 (5 bases). CDR1 is SGHNT, CDR2 YENEEA, per germline. V was trimmed by 3 bases and J by 6 bases, leaving 12 bases between them. The CDR3 is 13 residues long. CDR3 in DNA: TGTGCCAGCAGCTTGAGGGCTAGCACCGAGCAGTACTTC. Protein product: CASSLRASTEQYF.

This chain uses TRBV7-9 with TRBJ1-3; D gene unclear. Germline V gene lookup returns CDR1 SEHNR and CDR2 FQNEAQ (reference sequence). The CDR3 has 15 amino acids. Trimming took off 5 bases at V and 1 base at J, with 12 bases between the two ends. CDR3 DNA sequence: TGTGCCAGCAGCCCCGTCGCTTTATCTGGAAACACCATATATTTT. Amino acids: CASSPVALSGNTIYF.

The chain couples TRBV27 to TRBJ1-5, with 9 positions matching TRBD1. V gave up 7 bases and J gave up 0 bases; unmatched junction bases: 10. The CDR3 is 17 amino acids. Germline V gene data show CDR1 as MNHEY and CDR2 as SMNVEV (reference sequence). In DNA, the CDR3 is TGTGCCAGCAAAGGGACAGGGTGGTATGGTAGCAATCAGCCCCAGCATTTT. Encoded protein: CASKGTGWYGSNQPQHF.

The chain uses TRBV5-1 and TRBJ1-3; weak D call: TRBD1 (5 bases). The CDR3 has 15 residues. Trimming shortened V by 4 bases and J by 4 bases, and 15 bases separated the two germline ends. CDR1 SGHRS and CDR2 YFSETQ come from the germline V gene. As DNA, the CDR3 is TGCGCCAGCAGCCCCCGGCCCGGGGCAGGAAACACCATATATTTT. It yields the protein CASSPRPGAGNTIYF.

CDR3 protein: CASSHLSGPQETQYF. The CDR3 bases are TGCGCCAGCAGCCACCTTAGCGGTCCACAAGAGACCCAGTACTTC. This chain links TRBV5-1 with TRBJ2-5; the D gene is possibly TRBD2 (6 bases). The CDR3 contains 15 residues. Between the trimmed V and J ends, which lost 4 bases and 2 bases, there was a span of 15 bases. The germline CDR1 and CDR2 sequences are SGHRS and YFSETQ. Filled out from reference TRBV5-1 and TRBJ2-5, the complete variable domain reads KAGVTQTPRYLIKTRGQQVTLSCSPISGHRSVSWYQQTPGQGLQFLFEYFSETQRNKGNFPGRFSGRQFSNSRSEMNVSTLELGDSALYLCASSHLSGPQETQYFGPGTRLLVL.

V and J are TRBV10-2 and TRBJ2-2; weak D call: TRBD2 (7 bases). Trimming took off 9 bases at V and 0 bases at J, with 17 bases between the two ends. CDR3 length: 16 amino acids. CDR1 and CDR2 from the germline V gene are WSHSY and SAAADI. CDR3 sequence reads: CASKWGGAANTGELFF. In DNA, the CDR3 is TGCGCCAGTAAATGGGGGGGGGCGGCGAACACCGGGGAGCTGTTTTTT.

This chain links TRBV15 with TRBJ1-3, with D unclear. This CDR3 has 14 amino acids. V was pared by 0 bases and J by 0 bases, with 3 bases between. Germline CDR1 reads LNHNV; CDR2 reads YYDKDF (reference sequence). CDR3 loop: CATSREASGNTIYF. The CDR3 nucleotides read TGTGCCACCAGCAGAGAAGCCTCTGGAAACACCATATATTTT.

This chain uses TRBV5-1 with TRBJ1-6; D possibly corresponds to TRBD1 (5 bases). CDR1 is SGHRS, CDR2 YFSETQ, per germline. The CDR3 is made up of 16 amino acids. V was pared by 4 bases and J by 5 bases, with 16 bases between. DNA of the CDR3: TGCGCCAGCAGCCCGGAGGGGAGAGCGGATAATTCACCCCTCCACTTT. Residues: CASSPEGRADNSPLHF.

This chain links TRBV5-1 with TRBJ1-2; 8 nucleotides align to TRBD1. The CDR3 is 16 residues long. V lost 3 bases and J lost 4; bases outside the gene matches: 11. Per the germline V gene, CDR1 is SGHRS and CDR2 is YFSETQ. For the CDR3, the DNA is TGCGCCAGCAGCTCTGCCCAGGGGGCCTACGGCTATGGCTACACCTTC. It translates to CASSSAQGAYGYGYTF.

V is TRBV4-1 and J is TRBJ1-5; D is uncertain. The V and J ends lost 0 bases and 1 base respectively, with 13 bases between them. CDR1 is MGHRA, CDR2 YSYEKL, per germline. The CDR3 is 17 amino acids. This CDR3 reads CASSQEGAGKSNQPQHF. The CDR3, as DNA: TGCGCCAGCAGCCAAGAAGGCGCGGGGAAGAGCAATCAGCCCCAGCATTTT.

In its sample, this clone was seen once. The chain joins TRBV5-5 to TRBJ1-5; TRBD1 is a possible D gene (6 bases). Germline V gene data show CDR1 as SGHKS and CDR2 as YYEKEE (reference sequence). CDR3 length: 15 amino acids. V lost 5 bases to trimming and J lost 0 bases, with 12 bases between them. CDR3 bases: TGTGCCAGCAGGAAACAGGGAGGTAGCAATCAGCCCCAGCATTTT. This sequence encodes CASRKQGGSNQPQHF.

The V and J genes are TRBV6-1 and TRBJ2-3, with D unclear. Trimming took 6 bases from V and 7 from J, leaving 14 bases between them. The CDR3 totals 13 residues. Per germline, CDR1 MNHNS and CDR2 SASEGT. The chain's CDR3 is CASSPGPENTQYF. CDR3 nucleotide sequence: TGTGCCAGCAGCCCTGGTCCCGAGAATACGCAGTATTTT.

This clone was counted once. The genes are TRBV30 and TRBJ2-3; D is unresolved. The germline V and J ends were trimmed by 6 bases and 2 bases, with 9 bases remaining between them. Germline loops: CDR1 GTSNPN, CDR2 SVGIG (reference sequence). The CDR3 runs to 12 residues. This CDR3 reads CACGSTTDTQYF. The CDR3 DNA reads as TGTGCCTGCGGGTCCACCACAGATACGCAGTATTTT.

This chain links TRBV6-5 with TRBJ2-7; 12 nucleotides match TRBD1. This CDR3 has 14 amino acids. Germline V gene sequence: CDR1 MNHEY, CDR2 SVGAGI. The trim removed 5 bases at V and 6 bases at J, leaving 5 bases unmatched. The DNA of the CDR3 is TGTGCCAGCAGTCCGGGACAGGGGGCGCGCGAGCAGTACTTC. It codes for CASSPGQGAREQYF.

V usage is TRBV9 and J usage is TRBJ1-5; D call uncertain. Trimming stripped 2 bases from V and 1 base from J, with 10 bases between. The CDR3 is 15 residues long. The germline CDR1 and CDR2 sequences are SGDLS and YYNGEE. The chain's CDR3 is CASSVSGSSNQPQHF. CDR3 nucleotide sequence: TGTGCCAGCAGCGTCTCCGGGTCCAGCAATCAGCCCCAGCATTTT.

The gene calls are TRBV6-6 and TRBJ2-7; D call uncertain. Germline V gives CDR1 MNHNY, CDR2 SVGAGI (reference sequence). The CDR3 consists of 11 residues. V dropped 6 bases and J dropped 3 bases, with 6 bases sitting between them. CDR3: CASSRDYEQYF. The DNA for the CDR3 is TGTGCCAGCAGCCGTGACTACGAGCAGTACTTC.